This TCR beta chain stems from a study of blood T cell repertoires in COVID-19. Germline values: CDR1 MNHNS, CDR2 SASEGT. V was clipped by 3 bases and J by 5 bases, with 8 bases between them. The CDR3 totals 13 residues. The repertoire was sequenced with immunoSEQ multiplex PCR; TCRdb's copy has only in-frame clones and lacks some. The repertoire holds some 180,000 clones, with 65% to 80% as singletons. The gene calls are TRBV6-1 and TRBJ1-5, with D unclear. This sequence originates from a woman aged 70-85 years in a cohort exposed to, infected with or recovered from COVID-19 (not recorded which). Sequencing was carried out using PBMCs or T cells enriched from blood (not recorded which). CDR3 sequence: CASSDSPDQPQHF. In nucleotides, the CDR3 is TGTGCCAGCAGTGATAGCCCCGATCAGCCCCAGCATTTT.